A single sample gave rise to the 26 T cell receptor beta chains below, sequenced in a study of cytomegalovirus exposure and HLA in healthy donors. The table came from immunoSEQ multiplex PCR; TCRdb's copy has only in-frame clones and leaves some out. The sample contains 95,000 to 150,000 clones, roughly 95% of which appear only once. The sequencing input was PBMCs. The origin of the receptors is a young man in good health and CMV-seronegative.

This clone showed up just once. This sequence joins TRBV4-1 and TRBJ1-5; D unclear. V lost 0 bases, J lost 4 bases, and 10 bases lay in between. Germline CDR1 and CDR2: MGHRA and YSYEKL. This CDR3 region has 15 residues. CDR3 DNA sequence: TGCGCCAGCAGCCAAGATGGGTGGGCTAATCAGCCCCAGCATTTT. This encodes CASSQDGWANQPQHF.

For the CDR3, the DNA is TGTGCCAGCAGCCCGGGAGCTTTTAATGAAAAACTGTTTTTT. This codes for CASSPGAFNEKLFF. The V call is TRBV5-4, the J call TRBJ1-4; D is unclear. V shed 4 bases and J shed 4 bases, with 11 bases lying between them. This CDR3 region has 14 residues. Germline V gives CDR1 SGHNT, CDR2 YYREEE (reference sequence).

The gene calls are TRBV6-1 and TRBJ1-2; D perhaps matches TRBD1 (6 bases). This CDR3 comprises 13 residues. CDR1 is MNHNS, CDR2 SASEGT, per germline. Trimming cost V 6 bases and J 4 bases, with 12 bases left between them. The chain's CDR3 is CASRLQGTYGYTF. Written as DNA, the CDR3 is TGTGCCAGCAGATTGCAGGGGACCTATGGCTACACCTTC.

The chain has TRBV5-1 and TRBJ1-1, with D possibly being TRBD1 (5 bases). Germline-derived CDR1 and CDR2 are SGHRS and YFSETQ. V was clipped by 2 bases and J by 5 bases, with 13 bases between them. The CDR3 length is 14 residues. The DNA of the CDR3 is TGCGCCAGCAGCTTTGACGGCAGGGAAACTGAAGCTTTCTTT. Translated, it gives CASSFDGRETEAFF. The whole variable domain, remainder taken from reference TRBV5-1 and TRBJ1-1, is KAGVTQTPRYLIKTRGQQVTLSCSPISGHRSVSWYQQTPGQGLQFLFEYFSETQRNKGNFPGRFSGRQFSNSRSEMNVSTLELGDSALYLCASSFDGRETEAFFGQGTRLTVV.

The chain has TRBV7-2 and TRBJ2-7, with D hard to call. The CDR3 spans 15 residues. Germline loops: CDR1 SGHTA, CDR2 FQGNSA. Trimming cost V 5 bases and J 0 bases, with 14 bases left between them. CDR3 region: CASSPRRRDSYEQYF. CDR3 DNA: TGTGCCAGCAGCCCTAGACGCCGCGACTCCTACGAGCAGTACTTC.

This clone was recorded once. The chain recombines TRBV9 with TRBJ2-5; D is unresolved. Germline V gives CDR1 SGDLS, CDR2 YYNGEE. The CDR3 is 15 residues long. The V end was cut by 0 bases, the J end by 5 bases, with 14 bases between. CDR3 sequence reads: CASSVALGRLETQYF. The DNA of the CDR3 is TGTGCCAGCAGCGTAGCCCTGGGCCGCCTGGAGACCCAGTACTTC.

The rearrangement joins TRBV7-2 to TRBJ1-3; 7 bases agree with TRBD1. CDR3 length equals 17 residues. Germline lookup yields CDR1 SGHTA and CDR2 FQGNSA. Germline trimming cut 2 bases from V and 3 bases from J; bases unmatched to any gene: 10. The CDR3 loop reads CASSLWVTGTRGNTIYF. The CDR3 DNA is TGTGCCAGCAGCTTATGGGTGACAGGGACCCGTGGAAACACCATATATTTT.

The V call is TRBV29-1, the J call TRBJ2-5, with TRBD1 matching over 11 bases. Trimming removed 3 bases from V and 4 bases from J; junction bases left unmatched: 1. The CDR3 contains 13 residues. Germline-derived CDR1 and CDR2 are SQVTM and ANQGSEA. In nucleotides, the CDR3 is TGCAGCGTTGATGGGACAGGGGGAGAGACCCAGTACTTC. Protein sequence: CSVDGTGGETQYF.

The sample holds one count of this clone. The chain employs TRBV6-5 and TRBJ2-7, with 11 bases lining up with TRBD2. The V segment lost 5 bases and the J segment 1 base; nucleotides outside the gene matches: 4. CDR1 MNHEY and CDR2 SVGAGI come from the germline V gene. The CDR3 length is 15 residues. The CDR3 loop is CASSPGLAASYEQYF. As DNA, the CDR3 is TGTGCCAGCAGTCCGGGACTAGCGGCTTCCTACGAGCAGTACTTC.

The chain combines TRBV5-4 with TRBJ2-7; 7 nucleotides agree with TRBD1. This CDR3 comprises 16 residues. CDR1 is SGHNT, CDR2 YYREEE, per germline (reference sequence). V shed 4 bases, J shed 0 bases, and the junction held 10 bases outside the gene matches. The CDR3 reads CASSGSRDSGSYEQYF. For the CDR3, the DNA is TGTGCCAGCAGCGGGAGTCGGGACAGCGGCTCCTACGAGCAGTACTTC.

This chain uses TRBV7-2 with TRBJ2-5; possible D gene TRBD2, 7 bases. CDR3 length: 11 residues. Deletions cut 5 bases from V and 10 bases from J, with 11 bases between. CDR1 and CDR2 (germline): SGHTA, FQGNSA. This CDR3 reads CASSGGGGQYF. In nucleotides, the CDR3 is TGTGCCAGCAGCGGGGGCGGGGGCCAGTACTTC.

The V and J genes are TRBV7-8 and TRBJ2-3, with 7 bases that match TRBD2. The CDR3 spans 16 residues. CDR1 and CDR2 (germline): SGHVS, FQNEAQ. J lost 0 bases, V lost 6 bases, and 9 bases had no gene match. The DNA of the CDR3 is TGTGCCAGCAGGGTACTAGCGTCGCCTAGCACAGATACGCAGTATTTT. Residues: CASRVLASPSTDTQYF.

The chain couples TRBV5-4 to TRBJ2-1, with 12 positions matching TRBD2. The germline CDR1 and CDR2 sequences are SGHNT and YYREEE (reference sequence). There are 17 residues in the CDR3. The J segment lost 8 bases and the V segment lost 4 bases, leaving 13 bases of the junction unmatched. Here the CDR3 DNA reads TGTGCCAGCAGCGTGGGGCAGGCTAGCGGGAGGGCCGATGAGCAGTTCTTC. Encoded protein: CASSVGQASGRADEQFF.

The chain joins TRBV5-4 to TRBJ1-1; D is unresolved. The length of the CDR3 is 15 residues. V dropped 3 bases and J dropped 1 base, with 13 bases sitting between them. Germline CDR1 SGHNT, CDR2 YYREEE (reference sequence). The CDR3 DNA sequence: TGTGCCAGCAGCTCACCTGCGGGGTCGAACACTGAAGCTTTCTTT. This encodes CASSSPAGSNTEAFF.

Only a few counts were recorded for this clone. The CDR3: CASRPGQANTEAFF. The CDR3 nucleotides are TGTGCCAGTAGGCCGGGACAGGCGAACACTGAAGCTTTCTTT. The chain is built from TRBV19 and TRBJ1-1; 8 nucleotides align to TRBD1. This CDR3 comprises 14 residues. Germline lookup yields CDR1 LNHDA and CDR2 SQIVND (reference sequence). V shed 6 bases and J 1 base; nucleotides not matched to a gene: 4.

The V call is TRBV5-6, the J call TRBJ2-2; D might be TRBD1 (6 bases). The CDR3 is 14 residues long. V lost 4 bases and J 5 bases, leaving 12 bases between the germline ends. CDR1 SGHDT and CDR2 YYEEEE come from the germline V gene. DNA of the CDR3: TGTGCCAGCAGCATCCCCAGGGGAACCGGGGAGCTGTTTTTT. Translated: CASSIPRGTGELFF.

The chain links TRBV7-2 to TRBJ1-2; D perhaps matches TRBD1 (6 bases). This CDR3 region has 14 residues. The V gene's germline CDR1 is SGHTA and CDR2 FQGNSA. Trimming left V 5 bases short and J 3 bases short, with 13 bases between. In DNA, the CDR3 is TGTGCCAGCAGCCCGTACCAGGGGCACTATGGCTACACCTTC. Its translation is CASSPYQGHYGYTF. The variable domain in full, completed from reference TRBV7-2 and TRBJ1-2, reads GAGVSQSPSNKVTEKGKDVELRCDPISGHTALYWYRQSLGQGLEFLIYFQGNSAPDKSGLPSDRFSAERTGGSVSTLTIQRTQQEDSAVYLCASSPYQGHYGYTFGSGTRLTVV.

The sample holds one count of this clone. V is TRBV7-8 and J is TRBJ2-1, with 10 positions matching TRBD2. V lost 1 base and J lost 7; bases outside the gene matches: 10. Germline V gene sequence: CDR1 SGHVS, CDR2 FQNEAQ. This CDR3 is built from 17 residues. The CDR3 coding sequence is TGTGCCAGCAGCTTAGTAGGGCTAGCGGGAGTTTGGAATGAGCAGTTCTTC. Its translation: CASSLVGLAGVWNEQFF.

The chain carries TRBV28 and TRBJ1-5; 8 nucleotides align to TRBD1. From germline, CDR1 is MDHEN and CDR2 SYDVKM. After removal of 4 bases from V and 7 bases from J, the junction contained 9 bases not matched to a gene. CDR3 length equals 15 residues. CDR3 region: CASSWTGLAGQPQHF. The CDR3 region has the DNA TGTGCCAGCAGTTGGACAGGGTTAGCGGGCCAGCCCCAGCATTTT.

The CDR3 region is CASSLDWGEVYEQYF. The CDR3 nucleotides are TGTGCCAGCAGCTTAGATTGGGGGGAGGTCTACGAGCAGTACTTC. The genes are TRBV11-2 and TRBJ2-7, with D possibly being TRBD2 (6 bases). Germline-derived CDR1 and CDR2 are SGHAT and FQNNGV. The ends were cut back, 0 bases at V and 3 bases at J, with 12 bases in the middle. The CDR3 has 15 amino acids. The whole variable domain, remainder taken from reference TRBV11-2 and TRBJ2-7, is EAGVAQSPRYKIIEKRQSVAFWCNPISGHATLYWYQQILGQGPKLLIQFQNNGVVDDSQLPKDRFSAERLKGVDSTLKIQPAKLEDSAVYLCASSLDWGEVYEQYFGPGTRLTVT.

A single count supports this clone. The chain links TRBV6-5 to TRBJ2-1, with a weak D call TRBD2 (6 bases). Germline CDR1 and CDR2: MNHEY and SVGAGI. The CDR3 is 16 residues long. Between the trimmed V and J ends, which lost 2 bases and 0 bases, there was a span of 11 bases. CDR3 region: CASSYGRGSSYNEQFF. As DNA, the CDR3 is TGTGCCAGCAGTTACGGTCGGGGGAGCTCCTACAATGAGCAGTTCTTC.

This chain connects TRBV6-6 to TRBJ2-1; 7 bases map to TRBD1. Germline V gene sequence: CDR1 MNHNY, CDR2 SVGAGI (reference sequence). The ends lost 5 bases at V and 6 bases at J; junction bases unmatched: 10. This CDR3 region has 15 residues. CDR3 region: CASSRQGPPFNEQFF. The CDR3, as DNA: TGTGCCAGCAGTCGACAGGGCCCCCCCTTCAATGAGCAGTTCTTC.

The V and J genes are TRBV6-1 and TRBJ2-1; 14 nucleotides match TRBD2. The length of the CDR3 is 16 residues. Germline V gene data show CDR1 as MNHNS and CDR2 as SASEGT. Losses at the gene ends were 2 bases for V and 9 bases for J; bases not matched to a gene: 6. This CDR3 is CASSEPGLAGAIEQFF. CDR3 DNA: TGTGCCAGCAGTGAACCGGGACTAGCGGGAGCCATTGAGCAGTTCTTC.

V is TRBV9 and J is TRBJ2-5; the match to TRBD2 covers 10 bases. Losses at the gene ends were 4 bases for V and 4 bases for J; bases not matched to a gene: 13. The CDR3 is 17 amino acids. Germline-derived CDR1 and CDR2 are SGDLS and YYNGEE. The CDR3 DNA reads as TGTGCCAGCAGCTCCTGGCCGGGGCTAGCGGGAGTAGAGACCCAGTACTTC. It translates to CASSSWPGLAGVETQYF.

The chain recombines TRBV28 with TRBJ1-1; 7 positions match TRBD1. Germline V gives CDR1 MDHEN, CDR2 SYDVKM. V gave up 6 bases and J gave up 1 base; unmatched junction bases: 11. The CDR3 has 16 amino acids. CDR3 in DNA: TGTGCCAGCAGGAGACAGGGCGGCGGCCCGAACACTGAAGCTTTCTTT. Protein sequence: CASRRQGGGPNTEAFF.

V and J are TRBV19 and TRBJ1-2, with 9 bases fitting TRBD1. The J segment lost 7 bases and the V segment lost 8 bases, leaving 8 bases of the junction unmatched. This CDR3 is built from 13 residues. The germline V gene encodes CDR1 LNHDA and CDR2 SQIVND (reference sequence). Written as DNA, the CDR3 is TGTGCCAGTGGGATACAGGGGGCAGGTGGCTACACCTTC. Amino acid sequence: CASGIQGAGGYTF.